This entry is about one TCR beta chain. The antigen is undetermined. Using the 5' RACE reads, TCRdb records one entry per CDR3 protein without DNA. The data show approximately 300,000 distinct CDR3 sequences, and the top ten clones hold approximately 5.4%. This CDR3 is built from 12 residues. The germline CDR1 and CDR2 sequences are SGHNT and YYREEE (reference sequence). This sample is part of a study of monozygotic twins with inflammatory bowel disease. Study-wide results and caveats: IBD patients displayed reduced TCRbeta diversity (inverse Simpson) when set against healthy co-twins. Healthy twins shared more clonotypes with others than IBD patients, most markedly active ones.

Whole-blood total RNA was extracted without T cell sorting. Sequencing input: blood. J is TRBJ2-1 and V is TRBV5-4; TCRdb selects TRBD1, and the lack of DNA leaves this call unchecked. The clonotype originates from a human donor with ulcerative colitis or Crohn's disease, or a healthy co-twin of an affected twin (not recorded which). Here the CDR3 reads CGSGGGTNEQFF.